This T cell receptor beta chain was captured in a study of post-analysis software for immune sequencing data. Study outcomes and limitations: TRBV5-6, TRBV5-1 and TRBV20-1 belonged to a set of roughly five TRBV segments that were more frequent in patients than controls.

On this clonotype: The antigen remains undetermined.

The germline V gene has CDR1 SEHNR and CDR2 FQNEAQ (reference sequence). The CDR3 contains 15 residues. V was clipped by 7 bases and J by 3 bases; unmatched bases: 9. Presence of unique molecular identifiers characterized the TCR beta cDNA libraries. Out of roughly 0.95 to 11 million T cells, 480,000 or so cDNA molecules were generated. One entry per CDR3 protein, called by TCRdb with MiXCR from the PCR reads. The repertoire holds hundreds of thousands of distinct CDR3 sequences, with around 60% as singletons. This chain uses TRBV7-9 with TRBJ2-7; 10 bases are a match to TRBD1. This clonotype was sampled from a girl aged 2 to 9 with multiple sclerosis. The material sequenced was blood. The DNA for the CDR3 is TGTGCCAGCACCGAGTCGGACAGGGGGGACTACGAGCAGTACTTC. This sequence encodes CASTESDRGDYEQYF.